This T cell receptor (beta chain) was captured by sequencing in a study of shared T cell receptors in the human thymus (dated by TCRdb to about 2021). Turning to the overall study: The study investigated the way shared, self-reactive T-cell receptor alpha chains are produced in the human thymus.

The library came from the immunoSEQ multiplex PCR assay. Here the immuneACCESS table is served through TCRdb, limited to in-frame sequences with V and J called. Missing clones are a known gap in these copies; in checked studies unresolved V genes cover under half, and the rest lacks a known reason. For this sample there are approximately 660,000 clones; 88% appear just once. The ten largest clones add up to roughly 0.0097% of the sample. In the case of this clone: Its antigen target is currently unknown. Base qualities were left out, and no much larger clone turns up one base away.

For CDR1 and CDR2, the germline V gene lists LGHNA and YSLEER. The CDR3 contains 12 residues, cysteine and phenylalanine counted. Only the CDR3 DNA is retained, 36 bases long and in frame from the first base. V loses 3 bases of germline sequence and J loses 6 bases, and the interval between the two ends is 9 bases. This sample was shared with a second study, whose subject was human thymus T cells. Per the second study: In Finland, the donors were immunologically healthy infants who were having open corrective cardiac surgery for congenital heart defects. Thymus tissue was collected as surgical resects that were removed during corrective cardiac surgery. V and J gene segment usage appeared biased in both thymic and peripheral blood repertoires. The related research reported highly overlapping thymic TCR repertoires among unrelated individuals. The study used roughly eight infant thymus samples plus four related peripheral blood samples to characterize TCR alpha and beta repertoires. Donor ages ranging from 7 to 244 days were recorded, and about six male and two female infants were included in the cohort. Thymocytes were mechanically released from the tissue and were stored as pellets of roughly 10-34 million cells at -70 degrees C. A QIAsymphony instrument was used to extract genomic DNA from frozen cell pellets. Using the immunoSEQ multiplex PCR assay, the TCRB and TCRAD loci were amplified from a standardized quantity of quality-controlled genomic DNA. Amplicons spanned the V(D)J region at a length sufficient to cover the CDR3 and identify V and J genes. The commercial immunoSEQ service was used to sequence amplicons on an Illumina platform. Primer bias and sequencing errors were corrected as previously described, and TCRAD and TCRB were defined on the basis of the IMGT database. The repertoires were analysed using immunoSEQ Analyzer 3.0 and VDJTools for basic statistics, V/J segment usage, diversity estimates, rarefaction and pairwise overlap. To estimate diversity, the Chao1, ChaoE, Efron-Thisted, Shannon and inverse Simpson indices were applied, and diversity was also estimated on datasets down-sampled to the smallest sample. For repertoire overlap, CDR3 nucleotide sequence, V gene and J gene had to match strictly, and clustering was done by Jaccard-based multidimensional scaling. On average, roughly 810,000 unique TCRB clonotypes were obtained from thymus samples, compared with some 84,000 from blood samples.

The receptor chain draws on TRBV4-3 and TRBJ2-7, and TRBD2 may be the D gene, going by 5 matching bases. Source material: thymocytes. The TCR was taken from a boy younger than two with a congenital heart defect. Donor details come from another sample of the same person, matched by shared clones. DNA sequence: TGCGCCAGCAGCCACAGAGAGGGCGAGCAGTACTTC. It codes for CASSHREGEQYF.